The 27 T cell receptor beta chains listed next were all sequenced from one sample in a study of T cells in Graves' hyperthyroidism and ophthalmopathy. Amplification targeted TCR beta CDR3 regions from RNA transcripts. TCR CDR3 regions were first amplified by RT-PCR with HTBI primers. TCRdb reprocessed the multiplex PCR reads with MiXCR, giving one entry per CDR3 protein. The repertoire holds around 440,000 distinct CDR3 sequences, with 15% to 19% as singletons. Sequenced sample: blood. The receptors originated from a woman under 30 with Graves' hyperthyroidism.

This clonotype was seen at least ten times. V and J are TRBV6-2 or TRBV6-3 and TRBJ1-1, with a tentative D call TRBD1 (6 bases). CDR1 is MNHEY and CDR2 is SVGEGT in the germline V gene. With 2 bases removed from V and 5 bases from J, the gap between germline ends came to 12 bases. CDR3 size: 14 residues. This CDR3 reads CASSYGTIVTEAFF. The CDR3 DNA reads TGTGCCAGCAGTTACGGGACAATAGTTACTGAAGCTTTCTTT.

There are many counts of this clonotype. The chain has TRBV12-3 or TRBV12-4 and TRBJ2-1, with TRBD2 matching 9 bases. With V trimmed by 5 bases and J by 6 bases, 14 bases remained unmatched. The length of the CDR3 is 17 residues. CDR3 nucleotide sequence: TGTGCCAGCAGTCCCGCCTCAGGTAGCGGGGGAGGCAATGAGCAGTTCTTC. It specifies CASSPASGSGGGNEQFF.

This clonotype was counted at least ten times. V is TRBV28 and J is TRBJ2-7; D gene ambiguous. V was cut by 6 bases and J by 2 bases, with 14 bases left in between. Per the germline V gene, CDR1 is MDHEN and CDR2 is SYDVKM. The CDR3 has 14 amino acids. This CDR3 reads CASSPNTGTYEQYF. CDR3 sequence (DNA): TGTGCCAGCAGCCCTAATACTGGGACCTACGAGCAGTACTTC. Together with reference TRBV28 and TRBJ2-7, the CDR3 gives the full variable domain: DVKVTQSSRYLVKRTGEKVFLECVQDMDHENMFWYRQDPGLGLRLIYFSYDVKMKEKGDIPEGYSVSREKKERFSLILESASTNQTSMYLCASSPNTGTYEQYFGPGTRLTVT.

This chain uses TRBV12-3 or TRBV12-4 with TRBJ1-1; unclear D gene. This CDR3 has 14 amino acids. Between the trimmed V and J ends, which lost 6 bases and 5 bases, there was a span of 16 bases. CDR3 sequence reads: CASSSTGSGTEAFF. The CDR3 nucleotides are TGTGCCAGCAGCTCGACTGGTTCGGGGACTGAAGCTTTCTTT.

Regarding this clonotype: Just one base apart from a much larger clone, this may be a read error. V is TRBV12-3 or TRBV12-4 and J is TRBJ1-5; a possible D gene is TRBD1 (5 bases). The CDR3 spans 14 residues. The CDR3 reads CASSLWGENQSQHF. DNA for the CDR3: TGTGCCAGCAGTTTATGGGGGGAAAATCAGTCCCAGCATTTT.

V is TRBV2 and J is TRBJ2-1; possibly TRBD1 or TRBD2 for D (5 bases each). CDR3 size: 13 residues. Germline assignment: CDR1 SNHLY and CDR2 FYNNEI. The ends were cut back, 8 bases at V and 10 bases at J, with 18 bases in the middle. The CDR3 DNA is TGTGCCAGCGGGGGAGACCACATACAAGAGCAGTTCTTC. Protein: CASGGDHIQEQFF.

This clonotype was counted at least ten times. The gene calls are TRBV2 and TRBJ1-5, with 8 bases that match TRBD1. Unmatched junction bases numbered 17, after V lost 10 bases and J lost 0 bases. Germline loops: CDR1 SNHLY, CDR2 FYNNEI. The CDR3 is 18 amino acids. Here the CDR3 DNA reads TGTGCCACCCGGGAGAGGGCAGGGGGCCCATATAGCAATCAGCCCCAGCATTTT. This gives the protein CATRERAGGPYSNQPQHF.

As concerns this clonotype: This clone may be a read error of a much larger clone one base away. This chain connects TRBV6-2 or TRBV6-3 to TRBJ1-2, with TRBD1 identical over 7 bases. This CDR3 is built from 16 residues. Germline V gene data show CDR1 as MNHEY and CDR2 as SVGEGT. The CDR3 DNA is TGTGCCAGCAGTCACTCCACCGAGCGGGACAGCTATGGCTACACCTTC. This encodes CASSHSTERDSYGYTF.

This clonotype was seen repeatedly, ten times or more. The V and J genes are TRBV6-1 and TRBJ1-1; TRBD1 matches 8 bases. V trimming: 5 bases; J trimming: 3 bases; junction bases outside the gene matches: 8. The CDR3 contains 15 residues. Germline-derived CDR1 and CDR2 are MNHNS and SASEGT. CDR3 bases: TGTGCCAGCAGTCAACCAGGGGGCTGGGACACTGAAGCTTTCTTT. Amino acids: CASSQPGGWDTEAFF.

This clonotype was detected only a few times. V and J are TRBV3-1 and TRBJ1-4; TRBD1 might be the D (5 bases). CDR1 is LGHDT, CDR2 YNNKEL, per germline (reference sequence). Trimming pared 0 bases from V and 7 bases from J, leaving 15 bases between. The CDR3 is made up of 16 amino acids. The CDR3 loop reads CASSQDLRGGAEKLFF. As DNA, the CDR3 is TGTGCCAGCAGCCAAGATCTAAGGGGAGGGGCTGAAAAACTGTTTTTT.

The chain carries TRBV28 and TRBJ1-2; TRBD1 matches at 9 bases. J lost 8 bases, V lost 5 bases, and 12 bases had no gene match. The CDR3 runs to 15 residues. Germline loops: CDR1 MDHEN, CDR2 SYDVKM. In DNA form, the CDR3 reads TGTGCCAGCAGTACAGACCGGACAGGGGCACGGGGCTACACCTTC. Translation: CASSTDRTGARGYTF.

This clonotype was observed a few times. The J gene is TRBJ2-2, the V gene TRBV6-5; D is uncertain. Germline V gene lookup returns CDR1 MNHEY and CDR2 SVGAGI. This CDR3 region has 17 residues. V gave up 0 bases and J gave up 1 base, with 12 bases separating them. The CDR3 nucleotides read TGTGCCAGCAGTTACTCTGGAGTCGTATGGAACACCGGGGAGCTGTTTTTT. Its translation is CASSYSGVVWNTGELFF.

This clonotype was seen at least ten times. V is TRBV6-1 and J is TRBJ2-2; no reliable D call. V gave up 9 bases and J gave up 7 bases, with 12 bases separating them. CDR1 and CDR2 from the germline V gene are MNHNS and SASEGT. This CDR3 is built from 12 residues. The CDR3 reads CASREVGGELFF. The DNA for the CDR3 is TGTGCCAGTAGGGAAGTCGGCGGGGAGCTGTTTTTT.

This clonotype was picked up many times. V usage is TRBV28 and J usage is TRBJ2-2; tentative D call: TRBD1 (6 bases). The germline V gene encodes CDR1 MDHEN and CDR2 SYDVKM. CDR3 length: 15 amino acids. With 5 bases removed from V and 6 bases from J, the gap between germline ends came to 16 bases. CDR3 amino acids: CASSTRDNLAGELFF. CDR3 coding DNA: TGTGCCAGCAGTACCCGGGACAACCTTGCCGGGGAGCTGTTTTTT.

This chain uses TRBV19 with TRBJ1-1; unclear D gene. The V end was cut by 5 bases, the J end by 6 bases, with 16 bases between. The length of the CDR3 is 14 residues. Per the germline V gene, CDR1 is LNHDA and CDR2 is SQIVND (reference sequence). DNA for the CDR3: TGTGCCAGTAGTCTGCCGGGTATGATGGCTGAAGCTTTCTTT. Translated: CASSLPGMMAEAFF.

The rearrangement uses TRBV10-3 and TRBJ1-1, with D tentatively TRBD1 (6 bases). CDR1 is ENHRY and CDR2 is SYGVKD in the germline V gene. The V end was cut by 6 bases, the J end by 0 bases, with 11 bases between. CDR3 length: 14 amino acids. CDR3 coding DNA: TGTGCCATCAGCTTTGGACAGATGAACACTGAAGCTTTCTTT. This sequence encodes CAISFGQMNTEAFF.

This chain joins TRBV5-6 and TRBJ2-4; TRBD2 aligns across 10 bases. J lost 1 base, V lost 0 bases, and 7 bases had no gene match. The CDR3 extends over 18 amino acids. Germline V gene sequence: CDR1 SGHDT, CDR2 YYEEEE. The CDR3 loop reads CASSLELAGRKAKNIQYF. The DNA of the CDR3 is TGTGCCAGCAGCTTGGAACTAGCGGGAAGGAAGGCCAAAAACATTCAGTACTTC.

The chain couples TRBV2 to TRBJ2-3, with 8 positions matching TRBD1. Germline trimming cut 11 bases from V and 5 bases from J; bases unmatched to any gene: 12. Germline CDR1 and CDR2: SNHLY and FYNNEI. This CDR3 comprises 14 residues. CDR3 sequence: CASRGQGAVDTQYF. In DNA, the CDR3 is TGTGCCTCCAGGGGGCAGGGGGCCGTAGATACGCAGTATTTT.

This clonotype was recorded a few times. CDR3 amino acids: CASSYSGGSPYNEQFF. CDR3 in DNA: TGTGCCAGCAGTTACTCGGGCGGGAGTCCCTACAATGAGCAGTTCTTC. This chain links TRBV6-5 with TRBJ2-1; 7 positions match TRBD2. The CDR3 is 16 residues long. The J segment lost 2 bases and the V segment lost 0 bases, leaving 4 bases of the junction unmatched. Germline V CDR1 and CDR2: MNHEY, SVGAGI.

At least ten counts were recorded for this clonotype. The V and J genes are TRBV2 and TRBJ1-1; TRBD1 is a possible D gene (5 bases). Per germline, CDR1 SNHLY and CDR2 FYNNEI. V was shortened by 6 bases and J by 0 bases, with 11 bases between the two germline ends. The CDR3 is 14 amino acids. CDR3 in amino acids: CASSDEGLNTEAFF. For the CDR3, the DNA is TGTGCCAGCAGCGACGAGGGGTTGAACACTGAAGCTTTCTTT.

On this clonotype itself: This could be a read error, since a much larger clone is one nucleotide away. The chain links TRBV28 to TRBJ1-1; D perhaps matches TRBD1 (5 bases). Germline CDR1 reads MDHEN; CDR2 reads SYDVKM. The CDR3 totals 14 residues. CDR3 sequence reads: CPTIWGGRGTEAFF. The CDR3 nucleotides are TGTCCCACTATCTGGGGAGGGAGGGGAACTGAAGCTTTCTTT.

In this sample, this clonotype turned up a few times. DNA of the CDR3: TGCAGTGTTCGCGACAGGGGGTATGGCTACACCTTC. Translated, it gives CSVRDRGYGYTF. This sequence joins TRBV20-1 and TRBJ1-2; 9 bases are shared with TRBD1. Trimming removed 7 bases from V and 5 bases from J; junction bases left unmatched: 5. CDR3 length: 12 amino acids. CDR1 and CDR2 from the germline V gene are DFQATT and SNEGSKA (reference sequence).

This clonotype showed up many times. The genes are TRBV6-1 and TRBJ1-4; 8 nucleotides line up with TRBD1. CDR1 MNHNS and CDR2 SASEGT come from the germline V gene. V lost 5 bases, J lost 4 bases, and 6 bases stayed unmatched. CDR3 size: 15 residues. The CDR3 reads CASSLRTGLNEKLFF. In nucleotides, the CDR3 is TGTGCCAGCAGTCTACGGACAGGGCTTAATGAAAAACTGTTTTTT.

This clonotype has ten or more counts. This sequence joins TRBV27 and TRBJ1-2; 9 positions agree with TRBD1. The CDR3 sequence is 15 residues long. Germline CDR1 MNHEY, CDR2 SMNVEV (reference sequence). V was pared by 5 bases and J by 5 bases, with 9 bases of the junction left unmatched. The CDR3 region is CASSEPGTGLYGYTF. The CDR3 DNA reads as TGTGCCAGCAGTGAACCCGGGACAGGGCTTTATGGCTACACCTTC.

CDR3 in amino acids: CASSQEQGWDTIYF. CDR3 nucleotide sequence: TGCGCCAGCAGCCAAGAACAGGGATGGGACACCATATATTTT. The chain recombines TRBV4-3 with TRBJ1-3; D may be TRBD1 (6 bases). The CDR3 consists of 14 residues. V lost 0 bases, J lost 8 bases, and 11 bases lay in between. Germline lookup yields CDR1 LGHNA and CDR2 YSLEER.

In its sample, this clonotype was seen many times. This sequence joins TRBV29-1 and TRBJ2-7, with 12 bases lining up with TRBD1. Trimming at V came to 2 bases and at J to 3 bases, leaving 5 bases not matched to a gene. The germline V gene encodes CDR1 SQVTM and CDR2 ANQGSEA. This CDR3 is built from 15 residues. CDR3 bases: TGCAGCGTTGAAAGGGGACAGGGGGCCGTCTACGAGCAGTACTTC. It yields the protein CSVERGQGAVYEQYF.

The V and J genes are TRBV3-1 and TRBJ2-1; a weak D match, TRBD2 (5 bases). Per the germline V gene, CDR1 is LGHDT and CDR2 is YNNKEL (reference sequence). Deletions cut 3 bases from V and 8 bases from J, with 14 bases between. This CDR3 spans 14 amino acids. This CDR3 reads CASSHHSPGYEQFF. In nucleotides, the CDR3 is TGTGCCAGCAGCCACCACAGTCCGGGATATGAGCAGTTCTTC.